This entry lists 9 T cell receptor beta chains sequenced from one sample in a study of T cells in narcolepsy (dated by TCRdb to the late 2010s). The protocol used for the library was the immunoSEQ multiplex PCR assay. Entries here come from immuneACCESS through TCRdb and include only in-frame sequences with V and J called. Some clones fail to appear in such tables; in the studies checked, an unresolved V gene covers under half of the shortfall, and the cause of the remainder is unknown. Recorded for this sample are over 25,000 clones; roughly nine tenths of them occurred a single time. 1% to 1.3% of the sample comes from the top ten. Sequencing input: CD45RA- memory CD4+ T cells from PBMCs. The sample's cell subset or site, from its label and the paper: memory T cells sorted ex vivo from peripheral blood. The receptors were gathered from a human donor with narcolepsy.

The chain joins TRBV7-9 to TRBJ2-3; D may be TRBD1 (6 bases). The germline V and J ends were trimmed by 5 bases and 5 bases, with 17 bases remaining between them. Germline V gives CDR1 SEHNR, CDR2 FQNEAQ (reference sequence). This CDR3 region has 15 residues. CDR3 sequence (DNA): TGTGCCAGCAGCGTAGACGGGACAAAAGGAGATACGCAGTATTTT. Its protein product is CASSVDGTKGDTQYF. The whole variable domain, filled in from reference TRBV7-9 and TRBJ2-3, reads DTGVSQNPRHKITKRGQNVTFRCDPISEHNRLYWYRQTLGQGPEFLTYFQNEAQLEKSRLLSDRFSAERPKGSFSTLEIQRTEQGDSAMYLCASSVDGTKGDTQYFGPGTRLTVL.

The chain is built from TRBV5-1 and TRBJ2-7, with 7 bases identical to TRBD1. The CDR3 runs 14 residues. The V and J ends lost 0 bases and 4 bases, in that order; junction bases with no gene match: 4. The germline V gene encodes CDR1 SGHRS and CDR2 YFSETQ. CDR3 loop: CASSLAAGGYEQYV. The CDR3, as DNA: TGCGCCAGCAGCTTGGCAGCAGGGGGTTACGAGCAGTACGTC.

The rearrangement links TRBV19 to TRBJ1-5; D not certain. The CDR3 extends over 18 amino acids. V was cut by 1 base and J by 0 bases, with 16 bases left in between. Germline CDR1 reads LNHDA; CDR2 reads SQIVND (reference sequence). CDR3 loop: CASSIAPGRKSSNQPQHF. The CDR3 nucleotides read TGTGCCAGTAGTATAGCCCCGGGCAGGAAAAGTAGCAATCAGCCCCAGCATTTT.

This chain joins TRBV5-1 and TRBJ2-5; 7 bases align to TRBD2. Losses at the gene ends were 0 bases for V and 4 bases for J; bases not matched to a gene: 6. Germline CDR1 reads SGHRS; CDR2 reads YFSETQ. The CDR3 consists of 15 residues. In DNA form, the CDR3 reads TGCGCCAGCAGCTTGGGGCGGGGGAAAGGAGAGACCCAGTACTTC. This codes for CASSLGRGKGETQYF.

The chain joins TRBV5-4 to TRBJ1-6; tentatively, D is TRBD1 (6 bases). The ends were cut back, 4 bases at V and 9 bases at J, with 14 bases in the middle. Per germline, CDR1 SGHNT and CDR2 YYREEE (reference sequence). The CDR3 loop spans 14 amino acids. CDR3 sequence: CASSRGGALSPLHF. In nucleotides, the CDR3 is TGTGCCAGCAGCCGGGGGGGGGCCCTTTCACCCCTCCACTTT.

This clone was observed once. The chain has TRBV14 and TRBJ1-1; no clear D. This CDR3 contains 11 residues. Trimming removed 4 bases from V and 7 bases from J, with 7 bases in between. Germline-derived CDR1 and CDR2 are SGHDN and FVKESK. In DNA form, the CDR3 reads TGTGCCAGCAGCCGGGGTTTTGAAGCTTTCTTT. It is translated as CASSRGFEAFF.

This chain uses TRBV6-1 with TRBJ1-2; D gene unclear. The CDR3 spans 15 residues. Germline V gives CDR1 MNHNS, CDR2 SASEGT. V shed 8 bases and J shed 3 bases, with 19 bases lying between them. CDR3 amino acids: CASFVGVALYYGYTF. The CDR3 nucleotides read TGTGCCAGCTTCGTCGGGGTCGCCCTCTACTATGGCTACACCTTC.

The gene calls are TRBV7-8 and TRBJ1-5; no reliable D call. This CDR3 spans 12 amino acids. V was clipped by 2 bases and J by 15 bases, with 14 bases between them. Germline lookup yields CDR1 SGHVS and CDR2 FQNEAQ. DNA of the CDR3: TGTGCCAGCAGCTTAAGTCCGTCCTCGATGCATTTT. It is translated as CASSLSPSSMHF. The full variable domain, rest sourced from reference TRBV7-8 and TRBJ1-5, is GAGVSQSPRYKVAKRGQDVALRCDPISGHVSLFWYQQALGQGPEFLTYFQNEAQLDKSGLPSDRFFAERPEGSVSTLKIQRTQQEDSAVYLCASSLSPSSMHFGDGTRLSIL.

The chain combines TRBV6-6 with TRBJ2-3; 8 nucleotides align to TRBD2. Germline lookup yields CDR1 MNHNY and CDR2 SVGAGI (reference sequence). CDR3 length: 16 amino acids. V lost 6 bases to trimming and J lost 2 bases; unmatched junction nucleotides: 10. As DNA, the CDR3 is TGTGCCAGCAGCCCCCCAGCGGGGGAGAACACAGATACGCAGTATTTT. Residues: CASSPPAGENTDTQYF.